These 20 T cell receptor beta chains originate from one sample sequenced in a study of shared clonotypes between healthy human individuals. Method: immunoSEQ multiplex PCR; TCRdb's copy keeps in-frame clones and lacks some. The sample carries over a million clones, around 97% recorded once. The sequenced sample consisted of naive CD4+ T cells sorted from blood. Noted subset: CD45RA+ positively selected. All receptors come from a man younger than 45 in good health.

This chain connects TRBV13 to TRBJ2-1; TRBD2 matches at 9 bases. This CDR3 has 14 residues. The V segment lost 5 bases and the J segment 3 bases; nucleotides outside the gene matches: 2. The germline V gene has CDR1 PRHDT and CDR2 FYEKMQ (reference sequence). CDR3 residues: CASSPSGIYNEQFF. The CDR3 DNA follows: TGTGCCAGCAGCCCTAGCGGGATCTACAATGAGCAGTTCTTC.

The chain carries TRBV28 and TRBJ1-5; D remains unclear. CDR3 length: 12 residues. Germline assignment: CDR1 MDHEN and CDR2 SYDVKM. Trimming removed 6 bases at V and 9 bases at J, with 12 bases between. CDR3 in DNA: TGTGCCAGCAGGGGCAGTTTGGTGCCCCAGCATTTT. It encodes CASRGSLVPQHF.

The genes are TRBV29-1 and TRBJ2-1, with D maybe TRBD2 (5 bases). V lost 5 bases and J 4 bases, leaving 18 bases between the germline ends. The CDR3 totals 15 residues. The V gene's germline CDR1 is SQVTM and CDR2 ANQGSEA. The chain's CDR3 is CSVKGGSEQYNEQFF. CDR3 sequence (DNA): TGCAGCGTTAAGGGTGGGAGCGAGCAGTACAATGAGCAGTTCTTC.

The gene calls are TRBV28 and TRBJ2-2; D remains unclear. The V end was cut by 5 bases, the J end by 6 bases, with 10 bases between. This CDR3 has 13 residues. CDR1 and CDR2 from the germline V gene are MDHEN and SYDVKM. CDR3 nucleotide sequence: TGTGCCAGCAGTAGGGATGGGGCCGGGGAGCTGTTTTTT. Translation: CASSRDGAGELFF.

The chain couples TRBV7-9 to TRBJ2-5; D possibly corresponds to TRBD1 (6 bases). V was clipped by 1 base and J by 4 bases, with 13 bases between them. Germline V gene sequence: CDR1 SEHNR, CDR2 FQNEAQ (reference sequence). CDR3 size: 15 residues. This CDR3 is CASSLGTAQGETQYF. DNA of the CDR3: TGTGCCAGCAGCTTAGGGACAGCCCAGGGAGAGACCCAGTACTTC.

The chain is built from TRBV19 and TRBJ2-3; 7 nucleotides line up with TRBD2. V was clipped by 3 bases and J by 1 base; unmatched bases: 4. This CDR3 has 15 amino acids. Per the germline V gene, CDR1 is LNHDA and CDR2 is SQIVND (reference sequence). The CDR3, as DNA: TGTGCCAGTAGTATGGGGAGGGCGGGCACAGATACGCAGTATTTT. Its protein is CASSMGRAGTDTQYF.

Comments on this clone: This sequence may be a read error, since a much larger clone differs from it by one base. Distinct nucleotide sequences in the sample also encode this CDR3. V gene TRBV9 combines with J gene TRBJ2-3; D perhaps matches TRBD1 (6 bases). V lost 0 bases and J 0 bases, leaving 8 bases between the germline ends. The germline gives CDR1 SGDLS, CDR2 YYNGEE. The CDR3 runs to 15 residues. The CDR3 region has the DNA TGTGCCAGCAGCGTAGTGGGGGCTAGCACAGATACGCAGTATTTT. Protein: CASSVVGASTDTQYF.

CDR3: CASSKELGAWKLFF. In DNA, the CDR3 is TGTGCCAGCAGCAAGGAACTAGGGGCTTGGAAGCTGTTTTTT. The rearrangement joins TRBV6-6 to TRBJ2-2; either TRBD1 or TRBD2 may fit D (5 bases each). Trimming removed 6 bases from V and 12 bases from J, with 20 bases in between. CDR3 length: 14 residues. The germline CDR1 and CDR2 sequences are MNHNY and SVGAGI (reference sequence).

The V gene is TRBV28, the J gene TRBJ1-2; D is perhaps TRBD1 (6 bases). This CDR3 is 13 amino acids long. The ends were cut back, 5 bases at V and 3 bases at J, with 10 bases in the middle. CDR1 is MDHEN, CDR2 SYDVKM, per germline. The CDR3 sequence: CASSLQGDYGYTF. The CDR3 bases are TGTGCCAGCAGTCTACAGGGAGACTATGGCTACACCTTC.

The chain employs TRBV27 and TRBJ1-1, with 9 nucleotides matching TRBD1. After removal of 0 bases from V and 5 bases from J, the junction contained 7 bases not matched to a gene. Germline V gives CDR1 MNHEY, CDR2 SMNVEV (reference sequence). The CDR3 consists of 16 residues. The CDR3 sequence is CASSLSTGQGKTEAFF. The CDR3 coding sequence is TGTGCCAGCAGTTTATCCACGGGACAGGGTAAGACTGAAGCTTTCTTT.

The chain combines TRBV6-6 with TRBJ2-5, with D perhaps matching TRBD1 (6 bases). Trimming left V 0 bases short and J 2 bases short, with 13 bases between. This CDR3 region has 16 residues. CDR1 MNHNY and CDR2 SVGAGI come from the germline V gene (reference sequence). CDR3 sequence (DNA): TGTGCCAGCAGTTACTCGTCAACAGGGAATCAAGAGACCCAGTACTTC. The encoded protein is CASSYSSTGNQETQYF.

This sequence joins TRBV7-9 and TRBJ2-3, with 7 nucleotides matching TRBD1. The trim removed 5 bases at V and 8 bases at J, leaving 13 bases unmatched. CDR1 and CDR2 (germline): SEHNR, FQNEAQ (reference sequence). The CDR3 is 15 amino acids. CDR3: CASSRATGRPLTQYF. CDR3 nucleotide sequence: TGTGCCAGCAGCCGCGCGACAGGGAGACCCCTTACGCAGTATTTT.

This clone was seen just once. In DNA form, the CDR3 reads TGCGCCAGCAGCCCGATAGGGGGATGGAATCAGCCCCAGCATTTT. Residues: CASSPIGGWNQPQHF. This chain uses TRBV5-1 with TRBJ1-5, with D maybe TRBD1 (6 bases). The CDR3 length is 15 residues. The germline gives CDR1 SGHRS, CDR2 YFSETQ. Trimming cost V 4 bases and J 4 bases, with 15 bases left between them.

The chain carries TRBV21-1 and TRBJ1-3. TRBV21-1 is a recognized pseudogene. CDR3 length: 18 amino acids. The CDR3 here is CASSKVPPGLISGNTIYF. CDR3 DNA: TGTGCCAGCAGCAAAGTTCCACCGGGACTCATATCTGGAAACACCATATATTTT.

The chain links TRBV18 to TRBJ1-4, with D hard to call. V was shortened by 3 bases and J by 5 bases, with 16 bases between the two germline ends. The length of the CDR3 is 16 residues. Germline V gives CDR1 KGHSH, CDR2 LQKENI. The CDR3 nucleotides read TGTGCCAGCTCACCCCGGGCCGGGTTGGGCAATGAAAAACTGTTTTTT. This gives the protein CASSPRAGLGNEKLFF.

The genes are TRBV2 and TRBJ2-1, with a possible D match to TRBD2 (5 bases). The CDR3 totals 13 residues. The germline CDR1 and CDR2 sequences are SNHLY and FYNNEI. V lost 4 bases to trimming and J lost 4 bases, with 8 bases between them. The CDR3 loop reads CASSAGSYNEQFF. CDR3 DNA sequence: TGTGCCAGCAGTGCGGGGTCGTACAATGAGCAGTTCTTC. Using reference TRBV2 and TRBJ2-1 for the parts outside the CDR3, the full variable domain is EPEVTQTPSHQVTQMGQEVILRCVPISNHLYFYWYRQILGQKVEFLVSFYNNEISEKSEIFDDQFSVERPDGSNFTLKIRSTKLEDSAMYFCASSAGSYNEQFFGPGTRLTVL.

The chain joins TRBV7-8 to TRBJ2-1, with D uncertain. The CDR3 sequence is 16 residues long. Germline loops: CDR1 SGHVS, CDR2 FQNEAQ. The V and J ends lost 5 bases and 0 bases respectively, with 14 bases between them. The DNA of the CDR3 is TGTGCCAGCAGCCCGCTTAAGGGTAGCTCCTACAATGAGCAGTTCTTC. Amino acids: CASSPLKGSSYNEQFF.

CDR3 region: CAWTQTTDTQYF. Here the CDR3 DNA reads TGTGCCTGGACCCAGACCACAGATACGCAGTATTTT. This chain links TRBV30 with TRBJ2-3, with D uncertain. Germline V gives CDR1 GTSNPN, CDR2 SVGIG (reference sequence). The CDR3 spans 12 residues. V was clipped by 4 bases and J by 2 bases, with 7 bases between them.

V usage is TRBV6-1 and J usage is TRBJ2-7; D call uncertain. The CDR3 contains 14 residues. The germline V and J ends were trimmed by 5 bases and 6 bases, with 17 bases remaining between them. Germline loops: CDR1 MNHNS, CDR2 SASEGT. The CDR3 nucleotides are TGTGCCAGCAGTAAAATCGACTCTTTGGGCGAGCAGTACTTC. Its translation is CASSKIDSLGEQYF.

The chain has TRBV28 and TRBJ2-7; 8 bases agree with TRBD1. Germline assignment: CDR1 MDHEN and CDR2 SYDVKM. The CDR3 runs 15 residues. The V gene end was trimmed by 3 bases and the J gene end by 6 bases; junction bases not matched to a gene: 10. DNA of the CDR3: TGTGCCAGCAGTTTGGGGGACAGGACCGTCGGCGAGCAGTACTTC. This sequence encodes CASSLGDRTVGEQYF.